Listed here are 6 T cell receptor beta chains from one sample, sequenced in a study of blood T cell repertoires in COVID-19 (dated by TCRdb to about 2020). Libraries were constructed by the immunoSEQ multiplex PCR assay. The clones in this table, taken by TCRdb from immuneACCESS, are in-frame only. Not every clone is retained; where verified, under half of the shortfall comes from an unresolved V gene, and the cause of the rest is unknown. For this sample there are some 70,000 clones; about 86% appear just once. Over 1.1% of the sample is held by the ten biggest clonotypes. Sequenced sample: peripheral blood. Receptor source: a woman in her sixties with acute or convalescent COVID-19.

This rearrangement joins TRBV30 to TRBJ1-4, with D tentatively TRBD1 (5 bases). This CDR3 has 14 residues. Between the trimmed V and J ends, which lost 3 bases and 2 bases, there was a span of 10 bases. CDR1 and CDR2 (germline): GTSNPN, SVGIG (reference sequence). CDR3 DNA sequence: TGTGCCTGGAGATCGGCAGGGACTAATGAAAAACTGTTTTTT. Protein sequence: CAWRSAGTNEKLFF.

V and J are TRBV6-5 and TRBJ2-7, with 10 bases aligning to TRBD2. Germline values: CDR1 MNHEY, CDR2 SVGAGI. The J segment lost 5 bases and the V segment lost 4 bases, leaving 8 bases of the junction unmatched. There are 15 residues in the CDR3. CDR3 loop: CASSSSGGAFHEQYF. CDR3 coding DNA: TGTGCCAGCAGTTCCAGCGGGGGGGCCTTCCACGAGCAGTACTTC.

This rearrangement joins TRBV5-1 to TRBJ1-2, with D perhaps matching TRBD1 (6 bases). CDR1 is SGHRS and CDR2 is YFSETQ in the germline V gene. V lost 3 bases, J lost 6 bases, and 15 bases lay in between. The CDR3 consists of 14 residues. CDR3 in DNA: TGCGCCAGCAGCTCCCTAGTATCAGGGGATGGCTACACCTTC. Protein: CASSSLVSGDGYTF.

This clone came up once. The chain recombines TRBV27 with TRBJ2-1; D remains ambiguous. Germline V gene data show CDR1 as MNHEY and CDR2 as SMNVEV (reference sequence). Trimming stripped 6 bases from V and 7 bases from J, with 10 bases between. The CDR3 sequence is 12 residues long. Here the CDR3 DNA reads TGTGCCAGCAGGAAAACGGGTAATGAGCAGTTCTTC. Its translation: CASRKTGNEQFF.

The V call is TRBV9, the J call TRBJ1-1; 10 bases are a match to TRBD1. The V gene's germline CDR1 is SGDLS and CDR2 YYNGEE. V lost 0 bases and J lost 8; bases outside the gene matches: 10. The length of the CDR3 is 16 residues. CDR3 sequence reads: CASSVGDRGARVEAFF. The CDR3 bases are TGTGCCAGCAGCGTAGGGGACAGGGGCGCCAGGGTGGAAGCTTTCTTT.

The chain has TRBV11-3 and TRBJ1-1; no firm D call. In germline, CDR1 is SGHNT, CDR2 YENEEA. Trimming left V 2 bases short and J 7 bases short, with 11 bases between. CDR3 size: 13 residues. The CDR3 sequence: CASSLTWRNEAFF. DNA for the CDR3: TGTGCCAGCAGCTTAACATGGCGGAATGAAGCTTTCTTT.